The 25 T cell receptor beta chains in this list originate from one sample, sequenced in a study of immune characterization of retroperitoneal liposarcoma. MiXCR was run by TCRdb on the PCR reads, yielding one entry per CDR3 protein. Of several thousand distinct CDR3 sequences in the sample, 25% to 30% were seen once. The sequenced sample consisted of blood. The origin of the receptors is a male donor with retroperitoneal liposarcoma.

This clonotype has a count of ten or more. V is TRBV27 and J is TRBJ2-5, with 12 bases fitting TRBD2. This CDR3 has 15 residues. The germline CDR1 and CDR2 sequences are MNHEY and SMNVEV (reference sequence). V was pared by 4 bases and J by 4 bases, with 4 bases of the junction left unmatched. CDR3 sequence: CASSSLAGGRETQYF. DNA of the CDR3: TGTGCCAGCAGTTCCCTAGCGGGAGGGAGAGAGACCCAGTACTTC.

This clonotype has just a few counts. The gene calls are TRBV7-3 and TRBJ2-5; D may be TRBD1 (6 bases). With the DNA end fitting TRBJ2-1 better, the J assignment may be wrong. The CDR3 contains 15 residues. Germline V gene lookup returns CDR1 SGHTA and CDR2 FQGTGA. The CDR3 region has the DNA TGTGCCAGCAGCCCTGGCCCAGGGGATCCAGAGACCCAGTTCTTC. Its protein product is CASSPGPGDPETQFF.

This clonotype is classed as medium-sized. This chain connects TRBV6-1 to TRBJ2-6; D gene uncertain. The CDR3 is made up of 15 amino acids. V was clipped by 7 bases and J by 0 bases, with 10 bases between them. Germline CDR1 is MNHNS and CDR2 is SASEGT. The CDR3 reads CASTPHLSGANVLTF. Written as DNA, the CDR3 is TGTGCCAGCACCCCACACCTCTCTGGGGCCAACGTCCTGACTTTC.

The rearrangement joins TRBV6-6 to TRBJ2-3; D might be TRBD2 (5 bases). The CDR3 covers 11 residues. V was clipped by 7 bases and J by 4 bases, with 6 bases between them. Looked up from germline, CDR1 is MNHNY and CDR2 is SVGAGI (reference sequence). This CDR3 is CASTSSDTQYF. The DNA for the CDR3 is TGTGCCAGCACTAGCTCAGATACGCAGTATTTT.

The CDR3 nucleotides are TGTGCCAGCAGCCAAGATGGAGTAGCCGGGAAAGAGACCCAGTACTTC. Translation gives CASSQDGVAGKETQYF. The chain employs TRBV4-2 and TRBJ2-1; D is possibly TRBD2 (5 bases). The J call may not be correct, given that the DNA end is closer to TRBJ2-5. This CDR3 is built from 16 residues. Germline lookup yields CDR1 LGHNA and CDR2 YNFKEQ.

The genes are TRBV6-1 and TRBJ2-5; D is uncertain. The DNA end lines up better with TRBJ2-7; the J call may be wrong. In germline, CDR1 is MNHNS, CDR2 SASEGT. CDR3 length: 14 residues. CDR3 loop: CASSEDGLRSEQYV. The CDR3 DNA is TGTGCCAGCAGTGAAGATGGCTTACGCTCCGAGCAGTACGTC.

Only a few counts were recorded for this clonotype. The CDR3 DNA reads TGTGCCAGCAGCTTAGGTAATCGACTAGCGGGCCATGAGCAGTTCTTC. This sequence encodes CASSLGNRLAGHEQFF. The chain carries TRBV7-3 and TRBJ2-1; 10 bases fit TRBD2. This CDR3 contains 16 residues. Germline loops: CDR1 SGHTA, CDR2 FQGTGA. V shed 2 bases, J shed 8 bases, and the junction held 9 bases outside the gene matches.

The chain uses TRBV7-6 and TRBJ2-2; D gene unclear. Trimming took 4 bases from V and 6 from J, leaving 12 bases between them. There are 14 residues in the CDR3. Germline lookup yields CDR1 SGHVS and CDR2 FNYEAQ. The CDR3 DNA reads TGTGCCAGCAGCTCGACTGACCTCCCCGGGGAGCTGTTTTTT. Amino acid sequence: CASSSTDLPGELFF. Supplemented by reference TRBV7-6 and TRBJ2-2, the full variable domain reads GAGVSQSPRYKVTKRGQDVALRCDPISGHVSLYWYRQALGQGPEFLTYFNYEAQQDKSGLPNDRFSAERPEGSISTLTIQRTEQRDSAMYRCASSSTDLPGELFFGEGSRLTVL.

By share, this clonotype counts as medium-sized. V usage is TRBV6-5 and J usage is TRBJ2-7; D unclear. In germline, CDR1 is MNHEY, CDR2 SVGAGI. The CDR3 spans 12 residues. V lost 2 bases to trimming and J lost 5 bases, with 7 bases between them. CDR3 bases: TGTGCCAGCAGTTACCTAGGGAACGAGCAGTACTTC. It encodes CASSYLGNEQYF.

By proportion, this clonotype is large. The chain has TRBV7-2 and TRBJ2-5, with 9 bases identical to TRBD2. The CDR3 length is 16 residues. Germline trimming cut 3 bases from V and 1 base from J; bases unmatched to any gene: 6. Germline V gene data show CDR1 as SGHTA and CDR2 as FQGNSA. CDR3 sequence: CASSFVAGDLQETQYF. The CDR3 DNA reads TGTGCCAGCAGCTTTGTAGCGGGGGATCTCCAAGAGACCCAGTACTTC.

This chain uses TRBV7-3 with TRBJ1-1, with a weak D call TRBD1 (6 bases). Germline V CDR1 and CDR2: SGHTA, FQGTGA. Between the trimmed V and J ends, which lost 5 bases and 3 bases, there was a span of 13 bases. The CDR3 covers 14 residues. In DNA form, the CDR3 reads TGTGCCAGCAGCGTCACAGGGAAGGACACTGAAGCTTTCTTT. Amino acids: CASSVTGKDTEAFF.

This clonotype was seen a few times. One end of the junction fails to match germline, which may point to a read error. V is TRBV4-1 and J is TRBJ2-5; D ambiguous. This CDR3 is built from 14 residues. Germline-derived CDR1 and CDR2 are MGHRA and YSYEKL. As DNA, the CDR3 is TGTGCCAGCAGCCAAGTGCTATCCGGAGAGACCCAGTACTTC. Amino acids: CASSQVLSGETQYF.

This clonotype was detected many times. The chain combines TRBV27 with TRBJ1-1; D gene ambiguous. Per the germline V gene, CDR1 is MNHEY and CDR2 is SMNVEV (reference sequence). V was shortened by 4 bases and J by 0 bases, with 12 bases between the two germline ends. The CDR3 covers 15 residues. The CDR3 loop reads CASSSPVGLNTEAFF. CDR3 bases: TGTGCCAGCAGTTCGCCTGTGGGTCTGAACACTGAAGCTTTCTTT.

This clonotype is medium-sized within its sample. The chain links TRBV6-1 to TRBJ2-5; no clear D. The J call is uncertain, as TRBJ2-7 better fits the DNA end. The CDR3 contains 15 residues. Germline lookup yields CDR1 MNHNS and CDR2 SASEGT. The CDR3 reads CASSEVVSVLYEQYF. The CDR3 bases are TGTGCCAGCAGTGAAGTGGTGTCTGTCCTCTACGAGCAGTACTTC.

The chain uses TRBV7-3 and TRBJ2-1; tentatively, D is TRBD2 (6 bases). The J call is doubtful: the DNA matches TRBJ2-7 better. This CDR3 comprises 16 residues. Per the germline V gene, CDR1 is SGHTA and CDR2 is FQGTGA. CDR3 nucleotides: TGTGCCAGCAGCTCCTCGTGGCAGGGAGGAGGTGGGGAGCAGTACTTC. It specifies CASSSSWQGGGGEQYF.

The genes are TRBV12-3 or TRBV12-4 and TRBJ2-1; D may correspond to TRBD1 or TRBD2 (5 bases each). Trimming removed 6 bases from V and 4 bases from J, with 22 bases in between. CDR3 length: 17 amino acids. The CDR3 sequence is CASRSAPGTSPYNEQFF. CDR3 nucleotides: TGTGCCAGCAGATCCGCCCCGGGGACCTCCCCGTACAATGAGCAGTTCTTC.

The chain recombines TRBV6-1 with TRBJ2-1; TRBD2 matches at 9 bases. V was pared by 10 bases and J by 4 bases, with 17 bases of the junction left unmatched. There are 17 residues in the CDR3. Germline values: CDR1 MNHNS, CDR2 SASEGT. The CDR3 nucleotides are TGTGCCACGGGGAGGGGGGGCTGGACTAGCGAATACAATGAGCAGTTCTTC. Translation gives CATGRGGWTSEYNEQFF.

The chain carries TRBV14 and TRBJ1-2, with D possibly being TRBD1 (6 bases). The CDR3 is made up of 14 amino acids. The V gene lost 4 bases and the J gene lost 7 bases, with 16 bases spanning the gap. Germline V gene sequence: CDR1 SGHDN, CDR2 FVKESK. This CDR3 reads CASSLPGAIPGYTF. CDR3 sequence (DNA): TGTGCCAGCAGCCTTCCGGGGGCTATCCCTGGCTACACCTTC.

This clonotype counts as large. This rearrangement joins TRBV6-1 to TRBJ2-2; 9 positions match TRBD2. CDR1 and CDR2 (germline): MNHNS, SASEGT. The CDR3 totals 16 residues. V trimming: 5 bases; J trimming: 5 bases; junction bases outside the gene matches: 9. The CDR3 is CASSIRGRAGTGELFF. The CDR3 coding sequence is TGTGCCAGCAGTATACGCGGGAGGGCCGGAACCGGGGAGCTGTTTTTT.

The chain has TRBV6-8 and TRBJ2-1; 12 bases agree with TRBD2. The CDR3 extends over 15 amino acids. Germline loops: CDR1 MNHGY, CDR2 SAAAGT. Losses at the gene ends were 5 bases for V and 10 bases for J; bases not matched to a gene: 9. CDR3 amino acids: CASSGRLAGAYEQFF. CDR3 in DNA: TGTGCCAGCAGTGGTCGACTAGCGGGGGCCTACGAGCAGTTCTTC.

This chain joins TRBV12-3 or TRBV12-4 and TRBJ2-5; D not certain. Trimming removed 5 bases at V and 5 bases at J, with 12 bases between. The CDR3 has 13 amino acids. CDR3 DNA: TGTGCCAGCAGTATGTCGGGTGGGGAGACCCAGTACTTC. This encodes CASSMSGGETQYF.

The gene calls are TRBV25-1 and TRBJ2-2; 8 positions agree with TRBD2. The germline V gene encodes CDR1 MGHDK and CDR2 SYGVNS. V trimming: 4 bases; J trimming: 3 bases; junction bases outside the gene matches: 4. The CDR3 runs to 15 residues. The CDR3 region is CASSVAGKHTGELFF. As DNA, the CDR3 is TGTGCCAGCAGTGTAGCGGGAAAGCACACCGGGGAGCTGTTTTTT.

By sample fraction, this clonotype is medium-sized. This rearrangement joins TRBV6-1 to TRBJ1-5; tentatively, D is TRBD1 (5 bases). The CDR3 contains 13 residues. Germline V gene sequence: CDR1 MNHNS, CDR2 SASEGT. With 8 bases removed from V and 6 bases from J, the gap between germline ends came to 14 bases. The CDR3 nucleotides are TGTGCCAGCTTAATGGGGGTCGGTCAGCCCCAGCATTTT. Translating gives CASLMGVGQPQHF.

This clonotype is medium-sized within its sample. The V gene is TRBV6-1, the J gene TRBJ1-5; 7 nucleotides match TRBD1. CDR3 length equals 14 residues. Per the germline V gene, CDR1 is MNHNS and CDR2 is SASEGT. The V segment lost 5 bases and the J segment 4 bases; nucleotides outside the gene matches: 5. The CDR3 sequence is CASSLQGMNQPQHF. The CDR3 DNA reads as TGTGCCAGCAGTTTACAGGGGATGAATCAGCCCCAGCATTTT.

The V and J genes are TRBV7-2 and TRBJ1-1; D possibly corresponds to TRBD1 (5 bases). Germline-derived CDR1 and CDR2 are SGHTA and FQGNSA. Trimming removed 0 bases at V and 1 base at J, with 12 bases between. The CDR3 totals 16 residues. The CDR3 protein is CASSLAPGQRNTEAFF. For the CDR3, the DNA is TGTGCCAGCAGCTTAGCCCCCGGACAACGGAACACTGAAGCTTTCTTT.